The rows below give T cell receptor beta chains drawn from one sample of a study of T cells in Graves' hyperthyroidism and ophthalmopathy. TCRdb re-analysed the multiplex PCR reads in MiXCR, keeping a single row per CDR3 protein. The sample holds roughly 420,000 distinct CDR3 sequences, about a sixth seen once. The sample comprised blood. The receptors were sampled from a woman between 18 and 30 years old with Graves' hyperthyroidism. The CDR3 runs from the conserved cysteine through the conserved F or W.

V gene: TRBV12-3/TRBV12-4; CDR3 protein: CASSLIQGANEQFF
V gene: TRBV27; CDR3 protein: CASSSINTGELFF
V gene: TRBV5-1; CDR3 protein: CASSGGTDIYEQYF
V gene: TRBV12-3/TRBV12-4; CDR3 protein: CASSFAGSNSPLHF
V gene: TRBV2; CDR3 protein: CASAGGTSSLGTDTQYF
V gene: TRBV19; CDR3 protein: CASSIGGRLHTEAFF
V gene: TRBV12-3/TRBV12-4; CDR3 protein: CASSQGHGGNYGYTF
V gene: TRBV7-2; CDR3 protein: CASSLTETNEQFF
V gene: TRBV20-1; CDR3 protein: CSARYQGDSPLHF
V gene: TRBV2; CDR3 protein: CASSGDLDGYTF
V gene: TRBV12-3/TRBV12-4; CDR3 protein: CASSSPFSGPGAGELFF
V gene: TRBV12-3/TRBV12-4; CDR3 protein: CASSFWDRGYNEQFF
V gene: TRBV6-1; CDR3 protein: CASSVGLAGTVNEQYF
V gene: TRBV19; CDR3 protein: CAREGQPKNQPQHF
V gene: TRBV12-3/TRBV12-4; CDR3 protein: CASSLGTSGLSYNEQFF
V gene: TRBV20-1; CDR3 protein: CSARDSFSGGLAGTQYF
V gene: TRBV18; CDR3 protein: CASSPPSRSGANVLTF
V gene: TRBV5-6; CDR3 protein: CASSQGGAEQYF
V gene: TRBV7-9; CDR3 protein: CASSFLETDTEAFF
V gene: TRBV19; CDR3 protein: CATFGSPYGYTF
V gene: TRBV11-1; CDR3 protein: CASSFGQGEQETQYF
V gene: TRBV20-1; CDR3 protein: CSARDLNRRPYNEQFF
V gene: TRBV3-1; CDR3 protein: CASSQKGGEQYF
V gene: TRBV12-3/TRBV12-4; CDR3 protein: CASSFGVPRPEAFF
V gene: TRBV4-2; CDR3 protein: CASSFRTGRSYEQYF
V gene: TRBV5-5; CDR3 protein: CASSVTGTSGGAVNEQFF
V gene: TRBV24-1; CDR3 protein: CATSEPAIPAQYF
V gene: TRBV5-1; CDR3 protein: CASKRDGIGSGELFF
V gene: TRBV13; CDR3 protein: CASSGRQGVGTGELFF
V gene: TRBV12-3/TRBV12-4; CDR3 protein: CASSIRGKPQHF
V gene: TRBV7-9; CDR3 protein: CASSLFYQPQHF
V gene: TRBV28; CDR3 protein: CASSWTTLVGEQYF
V gene: TRBV5-1; CDR3 protein: CASSLVGGTGIEQYF
V gene: TRBV5-1; CDR3 protein: CASSLLAGGISRQFF
V gene: TRBV9; CDR3 protein: CASSVAPMGDYQETQYF